The 18 T cell receptor beta chains presented below share a single source sample, sequenced in a study of response to subunit inactivated influenza vaccine. TCRdb reprocessed the RT-PCR reads via MiXCR and lists one record per CDR3 protein. The profile shows a few hundred thousand distinct CDR3 sequences, about 11% of them singletons. The data also belong to a second study, concerning T cells expressing NK-cell markers. That paper notes: Production of TCR beta cDNA relied on 5'RACE template switching with UMIs.

The sequenced sample was PBMCs from blood, obtained on the day of vaccination. These receptor sequences come from a man aged 50 to 59 who received an inactivated influenza vaccine.

In its sample, this clonotype was seen a few times. V and J are TRBV6-5 and TRBJ2-5, with D unclear. Germline V lookup: CDR1 MNHEY, CDR2 SVGAGI. CDR3 size: 15 residues. Trimming removed 2 bases at V and 2 bases at J, with 12 bases between. In DNA form, the CDR3 reads TGTGCCAGCAGTTACAGCACGGATAAGCAAGAGACCCAGTACTTC. As protein: CASSYSTDKQETQYF.

The chain couples TRBV7-2 to TRBJ2-7, with D unresolved. CDR3 size: 13 residues. The germline V and J ends were trimmed by 2 bases and 2 bases, with 7 bases remaining between them. CDR1 is SGHTA and CDR2 is FQGNSA in the germline V gene. The CDR3 DNA is TGTGCCAGCAGCTTAAGACAACCCTACGAGCAGTACTTC. Encoded protein: CASSLRQPYEQYF.

The chain carries TRBV28 and TRBJ2-4, with TRBD2 as a possible D gene (6 bases). Germline values: CDR1 MDHEN, CDR2 SYDVKM. V was clipped by 7 bases and J by 6 bases, with 10 bases between them. The length of the CDR3 is 12 residues. The CDR3 region is CASTGTPNIQYF. The CDR3, as DNA: TGTGCCAGCACTGGGACTCCAAACATTCAGTACTTC.

The sample holds a few counts of this clonotype. This sequence joins TRBV6-5 and TRBJ2-6, with D unclear. Between the trimmed V and J ends, which lost 4 bases and 2 bases, there was a span of 21 bases. The CDR3 contains 19 residues. Looked up from germline, CDR1 is MNHEY and CDR2 is SVGAGI. The CDR3 DNA follows: TGTGCCAGCAGTTCCCGGACCAGGATCACTATCACTGGGGCCAACGTCCTGACTTTC. This encodes CASSSRTRITITGANVLTF.

This clonotype came up a few times. CDR3 nucleotides: TGTGCCAGCAGCTTAGTGGTACAGTACGAGCAGTACTTC. It encodes CASSLVVQYEQYF. The chain is built from TRBV7-2 and TRBJ2-7; D remains unclear. This CDR3 spans 13 amino acids. The V end lost 1 base, the J end lost 4 bases, and 8 bases lay between the germline ends. In germline, CDR1 is SGHTA, CDR2 FQGNSA.

In its sample, this clonotype was seen a few times. The V call is TRBV20-1, the J call TRBJ1-1, with D perhaps TRBD1 (6 bases). Germline loops: CDR1 DFQATT, CDR2 SNEGSKA (reference sequence). CDR3 length equals 13 residues. V lost 6 bases and J lost 1, with 12 bases in between. Here the CDR3 DNA reads TGCAGTGCCGAGGACAGCCGGAACACTGAAGCTTTCTTT. Amino acid sequence: CSAEDSRNTEAFF.

The V call is TRBV20-1, the J call TRBJ2-7; a possible D gene is TRBD2 (6 bases). Germline lookup yields CDR1 DFQATT and CDR2 SNEGSKA (reference sequence). The CDR3 has 13 amino acids. V lost 5 bases, J lost 0 bases, and 11 bases lay in between. The CDR3 nucleotides are TGCAGTGCTCCGGGACTCCTCTCCTACGAGCAGTACTTC. Its protein is CSAPGLLSYEQYF.

The rearrangement uses TRBV5-1 and TRBJ1-1; 9 bases are shared with TRBD1. The CDR3 contains 16 residues. The junction had 11 bases not matched to a gene; V was cut back by 4 bases and J by 4 bases. The V gene's germline CDR1 is SGHRS and CDR2 YFSETQ. DNA for the CDR3: TGCGCCAGCAGCCAGGGACAGGGCGGTTTGGGCACTGAAGCTTTCTTT. Its translation is CASSQGQGGLGTEAFF.

The chain uses TRBV4-3 and TRBJ1-5; D ambiguous. The CDR3 sequence is 15 residues long. V was trimmed by 0 bases and J by 5 bases, leaving 11 bases between them. Germline V CDR1 and CDR2: LGHNA, YSLEER. The CDR3 loop reads CASSQDGQIDQPQHF. The CDR3 DNA is TGCGCCAGCAGCCAAGATGGGCAGATCGATCAGCCCCAGCATTTT.

This clonotype was seen repeatedly, ten times or more. V is TRBV5-1 and J is TRBJ2-6; no clear D gene. V lost 4 bases and J 4 bases, leaving 9 bases between the germline ends. The CDR3 has 14 amino acids. CDR1 is SGHRS and CDR2 is YFSETQ in the germline V gene. For the CDR3, the DNA is TGCGCCAGCAGCCCGGCGAACGGGGCCAACGTCCTGACTTTC. This gives the protein CASSPANGANVLTF.

In the case of this clonotype: A read error may be the cause here, since a much bigger clone is one base away. The chain carries TRBV20-1 and TRBJ2-7, with D possibly TRBD2 on 5 matching bases. CDR3 size: 12 residues. Germline V lookup: CDR1 DFQATT, CDR2 SNEGSKA (reference sequence). The chain's CDR3 is CCARIRGYEQYF. The CDR3 DNA is TGCTGTGCTCGAATTAGAGGGTACGAGCAGTACTTC.

This clonotype has just a few counts. This rearrangement joins TRBV28 to TRBJ1-1, with D possibly being TRBD1 (5 bases). Germline loops: CDR1 MDHEN, CDR2 SYDVKM. The germline V and J ends were trimmed by 4 bases and 3 bases, with 15 bases remaining between them. This CDR3 is 15 amino acids long. CDR3 in DNA: TGTGCCAGCAGTTCATCTGTAGGGGCTTACACTGAAGCTTTCTTT. This codes for CASSSSVGAYTEAFF.

The rearrangement uses TRBV6-2 or TRBV6-3 and TRBJ2-3; 9 nucleotides align to TRBD2. Germline loops: CDR1 MNHEY, CDR2 SVGEGT. This CDR3 spans 16 amino acids. J lost 2 bases, V lost 2 bases, and 5 bases had no gene match. DNA for the CDR3: TGTGCCAGCAGTTACGCTAGCGGGGAGATCACAGATACGCAGTATTTT. The encoded protein is CASSYASGEITDTQYF.

This clonotype appeared many times. The chain links TRBV20-1 to TRBJ2-5, with 7 bases matching TRBD1. CDR1 DFQATT and CDR2 SNEGSKA come from the germline V gene (reference sequence). Trimming at V came to 3 bases and at J to 5 bases, leaving 6 bases not matched to a gene. The CDR3 has 13 residues. The CDR3 DNA reads as TGCAGTGCTAGCCCAAACAGGGGTGAGACCCAGTACTTC. This codes for CSASPNRGETQYF.

V gene TRBV24-1 combines with J gene TRBJ2-1, with 9 positions matching TRBD2. Germline CDR1 KGHDR, CDR2 SFDVKD. This CDR3 has 17 residues. Unmatched junction bases numbered 9, after V lost 6 bases and J lost 1 base. The CDR3 is CATSSAAGGASYNEQFF. DNA of the CDR3: TGTGCCACCAGTTCAGCAGCGGGAGGTGCTTCCTACAATGAGCAGTTCTTC.

This clonotype was picked up a small number of times. V is TRBV12-3 or TRBV12-4 and J is TRBJ2-1, with TRBD2 matching 8 bases. Trimming removed 5 bases from V and 4 bases from J; junction bases left unmatched: 16. The length of the CDR3 is 18 residues. Here the CDR3 DNA reads TGTGCCAGCAGTCCGATGCGGGGGGCGAGAGGTGCGTACAATGAGCAGTTCTTC. Encoded protein: CASSPMRGARGAYNEQFF.

The V call is TRBV5-6, the J call TRBJ2-7; D perhaps matches TRBD2 (5 bases). Germline V gene lookup returns CDR1 SGHDT and CDR2 YYEEEE. V lost 0 bases and J lost 3, with 10 bases in between. CDR3 length: 14 residues. The chain's CDR3 is CASSLGLKIYEQYF. The CDR3 nucleotides read TGTGCCAGCAGCTTGGGACTAAAGATCTACGAGCAGTACTTC.

Only a few counts were recorded for this clonotype. The rearrangement joins TRBV29-1 to TRBJ2-5; D is undetermined. CDR1 is SQVTM, CDR2 ANQGSEA, per germline. The CDR3 is 12 amino acids. With 5 bases removed from V and 1 base from J, the gap between germline ends came to 8 bases. The DNA of the CDR3 is TGCAGCGTTTGGACGGCCCAAGAGACCCAGTACTTC. Translation gives CSVWTAQETQYF. Full variable domain (outside the CDR3, taken from reference TRBV29-1 and TRBJ2-5): SAVISQKPSRDICQRGTSLTIQCQVDSQVTMMFWYRQQPGQSLTLIATANQGSEATYESGFVIDKFPISRPNLTFSTLTVSNMSPEDSSIYLCSVWTAQETQYFGPGTRLLVL.